This T cell receptor (beta chain) was sequenced in a study of immune heterogeneity within non-small cell lung tumors. Study-level information: In total, the tumors were 4 squamous cell carcinomas, approximately ten non-squamous carcinomas and 1 not otherwise specified.

Multiplex PCR with 32 V and 13 J primers amplified TCR beta CDR3. TCRdb fed the multiplex PCR reads into MiXCR, producing one record per CDR3 protein. The sample includes about 23,000 distinct CDR3 sequences, about 25% of them seen just once. The CDR3 sequence is 13 residues long. Germline V lookup: CDR1 SGHKS, CDR2 YYEKEE (reference sequence). Trimming cost V 6 bases and J 7 bases, with 14 bases left between them. TCRs were amplified from roughly 600 ng gDNA of bulk tumor per sample. Several biopsies per primary tumor were taken during surgery, spaced as far apart as possible. Untreated, newly diagnosed non-small cell lung cancer patients underwent curative surgery. The donor pool consisted of newly diagnosed non-small cell lung cancer patients who were having surgery with curative intent.

Sample: lung tumor tissue. The origin of this receptor is a man aged 40-49 years with non-small cell lung cancer. J is TRBJ2-4 and V is TRBV5-5, with D perhaps assigned TRBD1 or TRBD2 (5 bases each). CDR3 nucleotides: TGTGCCAGCACCAGCCTATGGGGGAACATTCAGTACTTC. Translated: CASTSLWGNIQYF.